This TCR beta chain emerged from a study of T cell repertoires in cytomegalovirus infection (dated by TCRdb to between 2018 and 2020). Regarding the complete study: Alongside well-studied HLA-B-restricted epitopes, the peptide stimulations were aimed at recently identified HLA-C-restricted CMV epitopes, whose presentation resists viral immunomodulation. Donor HLA type was relevant to the analysis, because carriage of CMV infection together with the matching HLA type was indicated by public TCR beta signatures. Findings and caveats that apply to the study as a whole: Carriers of CMV infection plus the relevant HLA type were discriminated by the cumulative frequency of public TCR beta family members in the study cohort and in an independent roughly 400-donor cohort. The ex vivo response was dominated by HLA-C-restricted CMV-specific TCR beta clonotypes, and the single most frequent clonotype in two of eight donors was supplied by these HLA-C-restricted clonotypes.

V is pared back by 4 bases and J by 7 bases, with 36 bases lying between the germline termini. From cysteine to phenylalanine, the CDR3 is 22 amino acids long. Kept here is only the CDR3 DNA, which spans 66 bases and is read in frame from base 1. The germline V gene provides CDR1 SGHRS and CDR2 YFSETQ. The sample's treatment or condition label, in plain terms: in vitro stimulation with specific CMV peptide epitopes to enrich CMV-specific T cells. Comments on this clonotype: It lacks a known antigen. No base quality information exists; no much larger clone differs at one position.

Sequencing instrument: Illumina HiSeq 1500. TCRdb cleaned the public reads at Q25 with fastp, built clones with MiXCR and kept in-frame beta chains. Each CDR3 protein appears once, grouped with its most common genes and DNA. Within this sample are about 470,000 distinct CDR3 sequences, with approximately 46% of them counted one time only. Around 45% of the sample goes to the ten largest clones. The sequence was obtained from a human donor in good health (CMV status not recorded). Some clones in this sample may be carry-over from other donors' samples. Sequences were derived from cultured PBMCs, sampled from culture after CMV antigen stimulation. Recombination linked TRBV5-1 to TRBJ1-6; the D segment could be TRBD1, given 6 matching bases. CDR3 protein: CASSAVLPARGTNRAENSPLHF. The DNA sequence is given as TGCGCCAGCAGCGCTGTGTTGCCCGCGCGGGGAACTAACAGGGCCGAAAATTCACCCCTCCACTTT.